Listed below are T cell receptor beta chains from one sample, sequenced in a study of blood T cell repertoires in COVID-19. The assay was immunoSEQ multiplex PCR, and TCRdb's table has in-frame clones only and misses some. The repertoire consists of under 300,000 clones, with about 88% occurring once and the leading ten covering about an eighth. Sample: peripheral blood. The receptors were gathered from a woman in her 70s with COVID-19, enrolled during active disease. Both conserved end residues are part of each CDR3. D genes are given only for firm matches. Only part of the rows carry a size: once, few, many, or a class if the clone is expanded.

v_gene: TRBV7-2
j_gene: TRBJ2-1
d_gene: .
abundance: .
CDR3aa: CASSLSIYNEQFF
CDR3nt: TGTGCCAGCAGCTTATCAATTTACAATGAGCAGTTCTTC

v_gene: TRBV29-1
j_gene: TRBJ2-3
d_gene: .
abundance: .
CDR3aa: CSVHSRVVTDTQYF
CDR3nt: TGCAGCGTTCACTCCCGGGTAGTTACAGATACGCAGTATTTT

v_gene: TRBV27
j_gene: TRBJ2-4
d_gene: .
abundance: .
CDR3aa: CASREAGAKNIQYF
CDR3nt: TGTGCCAGCAGAGAGGCGGGAGCCAAAAACATTCAGTACTTC

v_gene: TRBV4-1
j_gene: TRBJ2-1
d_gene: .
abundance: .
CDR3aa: CASSQERQGHNEQFF
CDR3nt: TGCGCCAGCAGCCAAGAACGGCAGGGGCACAATGAGCAGTTCTTC

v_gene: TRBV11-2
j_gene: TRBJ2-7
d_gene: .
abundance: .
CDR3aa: CASSLSNIPAYEQYF
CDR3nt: TGTGCCAGCAGCTTATCAAACATCCCAGCCTACGAGCAGTACTTC

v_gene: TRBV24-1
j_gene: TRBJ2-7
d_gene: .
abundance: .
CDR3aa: CATSDSRDTYEQYF
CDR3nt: TGTGCCACCAGTGATTCCCGGGACACCTACGAGCAGTACTTC

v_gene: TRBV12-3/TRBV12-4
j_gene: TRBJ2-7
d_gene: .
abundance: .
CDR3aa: CASSPDKTYEQYF
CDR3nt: TGTGCCAGCAGTCCGGACAAAACCTACGAGCAGTACTTC

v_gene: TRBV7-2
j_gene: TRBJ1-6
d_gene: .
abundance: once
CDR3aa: CASSLTMTVNSPLHF
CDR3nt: TGTGCCAGCAGCTTGACAATGACGGTTAATTCACCCCTCCACTTT

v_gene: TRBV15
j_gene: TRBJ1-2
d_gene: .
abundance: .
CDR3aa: CATSSKDDRPTNYGYTF
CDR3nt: TGTGCCACCAGCTCAAAGGATGACAGGCCTACTAACTATGGCTACACCTTC

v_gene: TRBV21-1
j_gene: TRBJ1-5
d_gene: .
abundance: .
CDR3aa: CASSKLVRDSHQPQHF
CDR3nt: TGTGCCAGCAGCAAATTGGTCAGGGATTCCCATCAGCCCCAGCATTTT

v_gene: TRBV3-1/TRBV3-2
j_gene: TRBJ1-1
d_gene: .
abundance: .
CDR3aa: CASSQSRSNSGTEAFF
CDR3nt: TGTGCCAGCAGCCAAAGCAGATCGAACAGCGGCACTGAAGCTTTCTTT